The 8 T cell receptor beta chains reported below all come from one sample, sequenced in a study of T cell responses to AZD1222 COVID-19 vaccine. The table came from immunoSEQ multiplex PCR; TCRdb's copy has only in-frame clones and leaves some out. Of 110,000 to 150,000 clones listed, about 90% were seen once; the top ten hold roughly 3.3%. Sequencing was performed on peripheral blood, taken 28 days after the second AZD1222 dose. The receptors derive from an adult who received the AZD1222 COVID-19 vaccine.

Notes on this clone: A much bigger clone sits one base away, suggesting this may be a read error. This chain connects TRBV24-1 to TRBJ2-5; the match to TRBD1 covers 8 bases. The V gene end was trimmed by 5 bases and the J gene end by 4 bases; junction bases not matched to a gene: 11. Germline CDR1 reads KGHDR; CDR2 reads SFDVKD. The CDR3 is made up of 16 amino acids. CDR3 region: CATSAGAGGIGETQYF. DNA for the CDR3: TGTGCCACCAGTGCTGGGGCAGGGGGCATAGGAGAGACCCAGTACTTC.

The CDR3 sequence: CASGDRHTEAFF. CDR3 DNA sequence: TGCGCCAGCGGGGACAGGCACACTGAAGCTTTCTTT. V is TRBV4-3 and J is TRBJ1-1; 8 nucleotides agree with TRBD1. The V gene end was trimmed by 8 bases and the J gene end by 3 bases; junction bases not matched to a gene: 2. The CDR3 sequence is 12 residues long. In germline, CDR1 is LGHNA, CDR2 YSLEER.

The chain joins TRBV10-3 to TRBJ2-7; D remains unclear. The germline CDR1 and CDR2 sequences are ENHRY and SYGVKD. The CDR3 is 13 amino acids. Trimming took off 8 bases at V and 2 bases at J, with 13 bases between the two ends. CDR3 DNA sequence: TGTGCCATCGGACGACAAGCAGCCTACGAGCAGTACTTC. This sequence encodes CAIGRQAAYEQYF.

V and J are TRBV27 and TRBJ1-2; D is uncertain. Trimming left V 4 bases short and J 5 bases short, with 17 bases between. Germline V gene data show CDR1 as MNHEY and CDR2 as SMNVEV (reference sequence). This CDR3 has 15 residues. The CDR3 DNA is TGTGCCAGCAGTTACCGGGCGGGCAGCCCTTATGGCTACACCTTC. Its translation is CASSYRAGSPYGYTF.

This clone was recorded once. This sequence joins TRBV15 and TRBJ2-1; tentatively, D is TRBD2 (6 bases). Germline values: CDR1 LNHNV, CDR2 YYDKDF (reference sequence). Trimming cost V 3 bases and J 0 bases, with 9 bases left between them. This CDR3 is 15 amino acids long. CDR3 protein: CATSRGGNSYNEQFF. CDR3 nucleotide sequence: TGTGCCACCAGCAGGGGCGGGAACTCCTACAATGAGCAGTTCTTC.

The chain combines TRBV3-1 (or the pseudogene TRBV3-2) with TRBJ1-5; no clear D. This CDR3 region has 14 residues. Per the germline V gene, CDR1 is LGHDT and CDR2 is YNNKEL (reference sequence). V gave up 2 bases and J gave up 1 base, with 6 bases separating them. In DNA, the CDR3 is TGTGCCAGCAGCCAATGGCAGAGCAATCAGCCCCAGCATTTT. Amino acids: CASSQWQSNQPQHF.

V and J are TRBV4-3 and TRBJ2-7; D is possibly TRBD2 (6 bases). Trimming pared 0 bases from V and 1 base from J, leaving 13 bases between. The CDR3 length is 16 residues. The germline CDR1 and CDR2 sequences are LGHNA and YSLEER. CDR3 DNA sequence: TGCGCCAGCAGCCAAGATTGGAGGGAACAGTCCTACGAGCAGTACTTC. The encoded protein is CASSQDWREQSYEQYF.

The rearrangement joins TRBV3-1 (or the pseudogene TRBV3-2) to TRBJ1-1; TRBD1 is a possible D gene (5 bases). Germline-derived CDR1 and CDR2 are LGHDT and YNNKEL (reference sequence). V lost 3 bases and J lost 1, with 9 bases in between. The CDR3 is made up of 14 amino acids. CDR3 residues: CASSHREKNTEAFF. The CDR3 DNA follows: TGTGCCAGCAGCCACAGGGAGAAGAACACTGAAGCTTTCTTT.